Listed here is a single T cell receptor (beta chain). Its antigen remains undetermined. Base qualities are missing; no much larger clone stands one base away. This sample is drawn from a study of T cell responses to AZD1222 COVID-19 vaccine (dated by TCRdb to the early 2020s). About the full investigation: Because spike-specific TCR depth and breadth did not differ between the two schedules, AZD1222 recipients who got a second dose at roughly 4 weeks were pooled with those who got a second dose at roughly 12 weeks. TCR sequencing covered over 230 trial participants: 200 to 220 given two doses of AZD1222 and about 26 given two doses of MenACWY control vaccine. Enrollment into the trials was organized by age into subgroups of 18-55, 56-69 and 70-plus years, and those subgroups contained about 160, 30 and 59 TCR-sequenced participants, respectively. General study outcomes and caveats: Because no day 14 peak-response samples were available, the repertoires could be characterized only after the peak T cell response. CD4 TCRs associated with the vaccine covered the entire spike protein, and the dominant responses were in regions 160-218 and 743-854. The 56-69-year group was small, and its depth increase did not reach significance, likely because of low power. Participants were mostly white British and included more females than males, and it was suggested by the authors that clonal diversity may have been underestimated. Conclusions about previously exposed vaccinees are limited because only six or seven AZD1222 recipients were SARS-CoV-2 seropositive at baseline. Nearly half of unique spike-specific TCRs reportedly recognized epitopes outside regions mutated in the B.1.351 and B.1.1.7 variants. After two AZD1222 doses, spike-specific TCR breadth and depth were significantly higher than at day 0 and than in MenACWY recipients.

The CDR3 regions of human TCRbeta chains were subjected to immunosequencing. The original methods were these. Repertoire TCRs were checked for matches against a reference library of SARS-CoV-2-specific TCRs that had been generated using the MIRA antigen-specificity platform. Breadth was defined as the fraction of unique TCRs that were SARS-CoV-2-associated, and depth was defined as the fraction of total T cells that were SARS-CoV-2-associated. Using the MIRA data, every spike-specific TCR was mapped to the spike region that the TCR reacted to and assigned to either a CD4 or a CD8 class. Log10-transformed breadth and depth values were compared by one-way ANOVA with Sidak's multiple comparisons tests. Entries here come from immuneACCESS through TCRdb and include only in-frame sequences with V and J called. Some clones fail to appear in such tables; in the studies checked, an unresolved V gene covers under half of the shortfall, and the cause of the remainder is unknown. V and J calls and clone size come straight from that table; D and trimming were deduced from the DNA. For this sample there are 200,000 or so clones; 85% to 95% appear just once. Roughly 8.4% of the sample is in the top ten clones.

As encoded in the germline V gene, CDR1 is MDHEN while CDR2 is SYDVKM. At the junction V is shortened by 2 bases and J by 6 bases, with 14 bases in between. From the cysteine through the phenylalanine, the CDR3 covers 15 amino acids. Here the CDR3 DNA is all that survives: 45 bases in frame from base 1. In light of the paper, this sample's time point label describes: baseline before first vaccination. The vaccinee samples were drawn from two UK trials, COV001 and COV002, one of which was a single-blind randomized controlled phase 2/3 trial testing AZD1222 (ChAdOx1 nCoV-19) in healthy adults. For TCRbeta chain sequencing, PBMC samples were collected from trial participants at day 0 and at day 28 after the second dose.

The receptor was derived from an adult in good health. The sequenced sample was peripheral blood, obtained on day 0 of AZD1222 vaccination. The chain uses TRBV28 and TRBJ1-5; the D gene is unclear. The bases are TGTGCCAGCAGTTTAAATGTCGGGCTCAGTCAGCCCCAGCATTTT. It is translated as CASSLNVGLSQPQHF.